What follows are 3 T cell receptor beta chains derived from one specimen sequenced in a study of a mutant IDH1 vaccine in newly diagnosed glioma. Generated by immunoSEQ multiplex PCR, the TCRdb table keeps only in-frame clones and is missing some. The sample records around 65,000 clones, 80% being singletons. Time point reported: week 11, during vaccination. Topical imiquimod was applied with each vaccine dose, which held 300 ug of mutant IDH1 20-mer peptide. Their specific antigens are unknown. Sequenced material: PBMCs, taken from a glioma patient whose treatment included an IDH1 peptide vaccine. Receptor source: a man in his fifties with glioma.

The genes are TRBV11-2 and TRBJ2-4; 10 nucleotides align to TRBD2. Germline V CDR1 and CDR2: SGHAT, FQNNGV. With V trimmed by 2 bases and J by 7 bases, 5 bases remained unmatched. This CDR3 contains 15 residues. CDR3 coding DNA: TGTGCCAGCAGCTTAAGTAGCGGGAGGCCCAACATTCAGTACTTC. It encodes CASSLSSGRPNIQYF.

The chain combines TRBV7-2 with TRBJ2-7; no reliable D call. CDR1 is SGHTA, CDR2 FQGNSA, per germline. V was cut by 3 bases and J by 1 base, with 7 bases left in between. The CDR3 length is 13 residues. The CDR3 bases are TGTGCCAGCAGCTTGAGCCCTTCCTACGAGCAGTACTTC. Its protein product is CASSLSPSYEQYF.

This chain joins TRBV7-9 and TRBJ1-1; perhaps TRBD1 as D (5 bases). Deletions cut 1 base from V and 8 bases from J, with 11 bases between. Germline V gives CDR1 SEHNR, CDR2 FQNEAQ (reference sequence). This CDR3 is 13 amino acids long. The CDR3 region is CASSLVGTIEAFF. CDR3 nucleotides: TGTGCCAGCAGCTTAGTCGGGACGATCGAAGCTTTCTTT.